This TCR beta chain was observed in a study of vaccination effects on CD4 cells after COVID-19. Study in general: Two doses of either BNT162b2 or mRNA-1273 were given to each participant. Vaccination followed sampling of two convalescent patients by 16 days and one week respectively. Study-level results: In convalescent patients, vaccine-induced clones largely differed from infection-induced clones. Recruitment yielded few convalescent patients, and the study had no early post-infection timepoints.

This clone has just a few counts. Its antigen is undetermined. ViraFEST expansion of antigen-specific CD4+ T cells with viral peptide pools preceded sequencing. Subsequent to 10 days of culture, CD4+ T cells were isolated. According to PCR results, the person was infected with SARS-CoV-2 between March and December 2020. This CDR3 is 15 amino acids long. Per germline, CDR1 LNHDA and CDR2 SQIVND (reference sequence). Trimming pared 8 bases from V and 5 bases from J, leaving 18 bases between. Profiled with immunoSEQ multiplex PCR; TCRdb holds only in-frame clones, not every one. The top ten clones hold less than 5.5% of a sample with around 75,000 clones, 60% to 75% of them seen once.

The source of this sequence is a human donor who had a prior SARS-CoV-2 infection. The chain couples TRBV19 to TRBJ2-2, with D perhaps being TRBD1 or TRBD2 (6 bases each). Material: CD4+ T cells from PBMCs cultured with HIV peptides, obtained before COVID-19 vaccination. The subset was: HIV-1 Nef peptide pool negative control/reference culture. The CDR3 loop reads CASALGGAGTGELFF. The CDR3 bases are TGTGCCAGTGCTCTGGGGGGCGCAGGGACCGGGGAGCTGTTTTTT.